This TCR beta chain was sequenced in a study of blood T cell repertoires in COVID-19. About the research overall: Some COVID-19 samples were acute and others convalescent; all came from the United States, Italy and Spain. From T cells, B-cell-depleted T cells, or PBMCs came the material, which was cDNA or gDNA.

As originally analysed: Using reference gene primer amplification, nucleated cell counts were estimated. Using immunoSEQ multiplex PCR, the repertoire was profiled, and TCRdb retains in-frame clones only, with some absent. Clone size and V and J calls were adopted from that table, with D and trimming inferred from the DNA. Among about 150,000 clones, approximately 80% were seen once, and the ten largest hold around 17%. The V segment lost 5 bases and the J segment 2 bases; nucleotides outside the gene matches: 8. The CDR3 has 17 residues. Germline loops: CDR1 SGHAT, CDR2 FQNNGV. The receptor was isolated from a man aged 50 to 60 with acute or convalescent COVID-19. This sequence joins TRBV11-2 and TRBJ2-3, with TRBD2 matching 12 bases. The sample was peripheral blood. CDR3 amino acids: CASSPPSGGALTDTQYF. The CDR3 DNA reads TGTGCCAGCAGCCCCCCTAGCGGGGGGGCCCTCACAGATACGCAGTATTTT.